Each of the 6 T cell receptor beta chains below was sequenced from the same sample in a study of monozygotic twins with inflammatory bowel disease. TCRdb re-called the 5' RACE reads and gives one entry per CDR3 protein, without DNA. The listing contains about 440,000 distinct CDR3 sequences. Sample: blood. These receptor sequences come from a human donor with ulcerative colitis or Crohn's disease, or a healthy co-twin of an affected twin (not recorded which).

The gene calls are TRBV7-8 and TRBJ1-2. Germline CDR1 is SGHVS and CDR2 is FQNEAQ. The CDR3 is 13 residues long. CDR3 region: CASSLVGVYGYTF.

This CDR3 is CASRGTGATEQYF. V usage is TRBV5-1 and J usage is TRBJ2-7; TCRdb lists TRBD1, though no DNA is available to test this call. The CDR3 runs 13 residues. CDR1 and CDR2 from the germline V gene are SGHRS and YFSETQ.

The rearrangement uses TRBV18 and TRBJ2-7; the TRBD2 assignment by TCRdb is unverifiable without DNA. This CDR3 is built from 14 residues. The germline gives CDR1 KGHSH, CDR2 LQKENI. CDR3 sequence: CASSPVMGPGEQYF. The full variable domain, rest sourced from reference TRBV18 and TRBJ2-7, is NAGVMQNPRHLVRRRGQEARLRCSPMKGHSHVYWYRQLPEEGLKFMVYLQKENIIDESGMPKERFSAEFPKEGPSILRIQQVVRGDSAAYFCASSPVMGPGEQYFGPGTRLTVT.

V is TRBV9 and J is TRBJ2-5; checking the TCRdb D call of TRBD1 is not possible without DNA. Germline loops: CDR1 SGDLS, CDR2 YYNGEE. This CDR3 has 14 amino acids. CDR3 protein: CASSVVQGAETQYF.

The chain uses TRBV5-1 and TRBJ2-7; TCRdb indicates TRBD1, and absent DNA this call remains unverified. The CDR3 covers 15 residues. Germline CDR1 reads SGHRS; CDR2 reads YFSETQ. Here the CDR3 reads CASSSAGSANYEQYF. Filled out from reference TRBV5-1 and TRBJ2-7, the complete variable domain reads KAGVTQTPRYLIKTRGQQVTLSCSPISGHRSVSWYQQTPGQGLQFLFEYFSETQRNKGNFPGRFSGRQFSNSRSEMNVSTLELGDSALYLCASSSAGSANYEQYFGPGTRLTVT.

The chain joins TRBV20-1 to TRBJ1-4; TCRdb's D gene call, TRBD1, goes unchecked for lack of DNA. The germline V gene has CDR1 DFQATT and CDR2 SNEGSKA (reference sequence). The CDR3 spans 15 residues. CDR3 region: CSAIGPDRSPEKLFF.